The 11 T cell receptor beta chains below all came from one sample that was sequenced in a study of blood T cells in healthy people across ages. With a J-beta primer mix and a sample-barcoded 5' primer, a second PCR ran about 6 to 11 cycles. TCRdb analysed the 5' RACE reads with MiXCR anew, one entry per CDR3 protein. The sample has 800,000 to 900,000 distinct CDR3 sequences, approximately 65% seen once; the top ten hold roughly 26%. The sequenced sample was blood. These TCRs come from a man under 40 in good health.

As for this clonotype: One base away lies a much larger clone, so this may be a sequencing read error. The chain recombines TRBV7-2 with TRBJ2-3, with D maybe TRBD1 (6 bases). Per the germline V gene, CDR1 is SGHTA and CDR2 is FQGNSA. The CDR3 contains 12 residues. CDR3 residues: CASSLTGDSQYF. In DNA, the CDR3 is TGTGCCAGCAGCTTGACAGGAGATTCGCAGTATTTT.

This rearrangement joins TRBV7-2 to TRBJ2-1; TRBD1 matches 11 bases. Looked up from germline, CDR1 is SGHTA and CDR2 is FQGNSA. The CDR3 length is 15 residues. The V and J ends lost 1 base and 8 bases, in that order; junction bases with no gene match: 4. In DNA, the CDR3 is TGTGCCAGCAGCTTAGAGGGACAGGGGGGTTATGAGCAGTTCTTC. Protein sequence: CASSLEGQGGYEQFF.

The table lists this clonotype with a few counts. The chain combines TRBV10-3 with TRBJ2-7, with 9 bases identical to TRBD1. Germline CDR1 ENHRY, CDR2 SYGVKD. The ends lost 11 bases at V and 5 bases at J; junction bases unmatched: 13. The CDR3 totals 14 residues. This CDR3 is CASKEGQGPNEQYF. The CDR3 nucleotides read TGTGCCTCCAAGGAGGGACAGGGCCCCAACGAGCAGTACTTC.

The genes are TRBV7-2 and TRBJ2-7; 10 bases line up with TRBD1. Trimming at V came to 3 bases and at J to 0 bases, leaving 5 bases not matched to a gene. Germline V CDR1 and CDR2: SGHTA, FQGNSA. The CDR3 loop spans 16 amino acids. The CDR3 spells CASSFRTGGSSYEQYF. Here the CDR3 DNA reads TGTGCCAGCAGCTTCAGGACAGGGGGGAGCTCCTACGAGCAGTACTTC.

V is TRBV28 and J is TRBJ1-5; D not certain. This CDR3 region has 13 residues. Germline CDR1 reads MDHEN; CDR2 reads SYDVKM. V dropped 10 bases and J dropped 5 bases, with 15 bases sitting between them. CDR3 DNA: TGTGCCACCACCCAGCAGGCCCATCAGCCCCAGCATTTT. Translated: CATTQQAHQPQHF.

This clonotype was observed once. The chain joins TRBV2 to TRBJ1-6; the D is unclear. Germline V CDR1 and CDR2: SNHLY, FYNNEI. CDR3 length: 14 residues. Trimming took off 3 bases at V and 0 bases at J, with 3 bases between the two ends. The chain's CDR3 is CASSDGSYNSPLHF. In DNA, the CDR3 is TGTGCCAGCAGTGACGGCTCCTATAATTCACCCCTCCACTTT.

The chain employs TRBV20-1 and TRBJ2-4; D unclear. This CDR3 is built from 12 residues. V lost 5 bases, J lost 1 base, and 6 bases lay in between. Per the germline V gene, CDR1 is DFQATT and CDR2 is SNEGSKA (reference sequence). CDR3 in DNA: TGCAGTGCTGGCGATGCCAAAAACATTCAGTACTTC. Its protein is CSAGDAKNIQYF.

The chain uses TRBV20-1 and TRBJ2-1; 7 bases agree with TRBD1. The CDR3 runs 15 residues. Germline CDR1 and CDR2: DFQATT and SNEGSKA (reference sequence). J gave up 3 bases and V 5 bases, and 10 bases lay outside the gene matches. CDR3 sequence: CSAPSDRDSYNEQFF. The CDR3 DNA reads as TGCAGTGCTCCCTCAGATCGGGACAGCTACAATGAGCAGTTCTTC.

A single count supports this clonotype. The CDR3, as DNA: TGTGCCAGCAGCACGCGCGGCGGGACAAACCAAGAGACCCAGTACTTC. Its protein product is CASSTRGGTNQETQYF. This chain connects TRBV7-2 to TRBJ2-5; the D call may be TRBD1 or TRBD2 (6 bases each). There are 16 residues in the CDR3. V lost 5 bases and J 0 bases, leaving 16 bases between the germline ends. CDR1 is SGHTA and CDR2 is FQGNSA in the germline V gene.

V is TRBV7-2 and J is TRBJ1-6; D is unresolved. Germline CDR1 is SGHTA and CDR2 is FQGNSA. There are 15 residues in the CDR3. Deletions cut 5 bases from V and 10 bases from J, with 18 bases between. CDR3: CASSTDSSARSPLHF. The DNA of the CDR3 is TGTGCCAGCAGCACCGATTCATCGGCCAGATCACCCCTCCACTTT.

The gene calls are TRBV9 and TRBJ2-5; perhaps TRBD2 as D (6 bases). Trimming left V 0 bases short and J 11 bases short, with 20 bases between. Germline V gene data show CDR1 as SGDLS and CDR2 as YYNGEE. This CDR3 has 15 amino acids. CDR3 loop: CASSVGFAGPYGQYF. The CDR3 DNA follows: TGTGCCAGCAGCGTAGGATTCGCGGGGCCCTACGGGCAGTACTTC.